Reported below is one TCR beta chain. Antigen unknown. This entry belongs to a study of tissue T cells after allogeneic stem cell transplantation. Study-level results: Few T cell clones were shared across patients, but motif clusters showed tissue-specific shared signatures. This small cohort was clinically heterogeneous, and sampling depth was a limitation. Anatomically similar tissues had similar TCR repertoires within each patient.

Survey-depth TCRbeta CDR3 sequencing reported V/J genes and productive frequencies. Measured with immunoSEQ multiplex PCR; TCRdb has only the in-frame clones, and not every one. The sample shows around 28,000 clones, 85% of them seen only once. V gave up 3 bases and J gave up 0 bases, with 10 bases separating them. Per the germline V gene, CDR1 is SGHDT and CDR2 is YYEEEE. The CDR3 sequence is 16 residues long. This rearrangement joins TRBV5-6 to TRBJ2-6, with D perhaps matching TRBD1 (6 bases). The TCR comes from a woman aged 18-49 years who later had graft-versus-host disease after an allogeneic stem cell transplant. The sequencing here drew on blood, taken before transplantation. This CDR3 is CASSWTARSGANVLTF. CDR3 bases: TGTGCCAGCAGCTGGACAGCCCGCTCTGGGGCCAACGTCCTGACTTTC.